This is a list of T cell receptor beta chains from one sample in a study of graft-versus-host responses after intestinal transplantation. No antigen is known for these receptors. Libraries were prepared by immunoSEQ multiplex PCR; TCRdb keeps only in-frame clonotypes and omits some of them. Found here are 130,000 to 150,000 clones, nearly 95% of them singletons; the top ten hold roughly 0.2%. The material was unstimulated CD4+ T cells sorted from spleen or lymph node cells, obtained before intestinal transplant. Receptor source: a human donor who received an intestinal transplant. CDR3s include the opening cysteine and the closing phenylalanine or tryptophan. The D gene is left open where the match is weak. Clone size, where shown, is once, few, many, or a class for clones that have expanded.

NA	TRBV19	TRBJ1-2	TRBD1	TGTGCCAGTTCCGAGGGACAGTTTAGAGGCTACACCTTC	CASSEGQFRGYTF
NA	TRBV5-1	TRBJ2-1	NA	TGCGCCAGCAGCTTGGCAGCGTTAAATTGGAATGAGCAGTTCTTC	CASSLAALNWNEQFF
NA	TRBV19	TRBJ2-4	NA	TGTGCCAGTAGTATAGGACGGGGTTCTGTAGCCAAAAACATTCAGTACTTC	CASSIGRGSVAKNIQYF
once	TRBV7-2	TRBJ1-3	NA	TGTGCCAGCAGCTCGGTACAGGGAAGATCTGGAAACACCATATATTTT	CASSSVQGRSGNTIYF
NA	TRBV5-1	TRBJ2-1	TRBD2	TGCGCCAGCAGCAATCGGGACTATGGTCCCCTGAATGAGCAGTTCTTC	CASSNRDYGPLNEQFF
NA	TRBV7-7	TRBJ2-5	TRBD2	TGTGCCAGCAGCAGGTGGGATCGGGCTAGCGGGTACCAAGAGACCCAGTACTTC	CASSRWDRASGYQETQYF
NA	TRBV7-7	TRBJ2-2	NA	TGTGCCAGCAGCTTGGGTAGCCCTAACACCGGGGAGCTGTTTTTT	CASSLGSPNTGELFF
NA	TRBV18	TRBJ1-2	TRBD1	TGTGCCAGCTCAGCGACAGGGGGCGACTATGGCTACACCTTC	CASSATGGDYGYTF
NA	TRBV4-3	TRBJ2-1	TRBD2	TGCGCCAGCAGCCGAGGACTAGCGGAGAACAATGAGCAGTTCTTC	CASSRGLAENNEQFF
once	TRBV14	TRBJ2-3	NA	TGTGCCAGCAGCCCAGCCAGGAACACGCAGTATTTT	CASSPARNTQYF
once	TRBV7-2	TRBJ2-3	TRBD1	TGTGCCAGCAGCCCGCAGACAGGGTGGAGCACAGATACGCAGTATTTT	CASSPQTGWSTDTQYF
NA	TRBV7-3	TRBJ2-3	NA	TGTGCCAGCAGCTTAGGGTTTAGCACAGATACGCAGTATTTT	CASSLGFSTDTQYF
NA	TRBV29-1	TRBJ2-1	NA	TGCAGCGGGCTAGCAAACTACAATGAGCAGTTCTTC	CSGLANYNEQFF
once	TRBV6-5	TRBJ1-1	NA	TGTGCCAGCACCCAGGCAGGGACGAACACTGAAGCTTTCTTT	CASTQAGTNTEAFF
NA	TRBV5-4	TRBJ2-5	NA	TGTGCCAGCAGCTTGGAGAGAGCAGCCTGGGTTGAGACCCAGTACTTC	CASSLERAAWVETQYF
NA	TRBV5-4	TRBJ1-2	NA	TGTGCCAGCAGCTCCTCGGGAGGACGGGGCTACACCTTC	CASSSSGGRGYTF
once	TRBV5-1	TRBJ2-1	TRBD2	TGCGCCAGCAGCCCCGAGCGGGATACCTACAATGAGCAGTTCTTC	CASSPERDTYNEQFF
NA	TRBV10-3	TRBJ2-5	TRBD1	TGTGCCATCGCCGCAGGGGGAGAAGAGACCCAGTACTTC	CAIAAGGEETQYF
NA	TRBV4-1	TRBJ1-5	TRBD1	TGCGCCAGCAGCCTCGGACAGGATTATCAGCCCCAGCATTTT	CASSLGQDYQPQHF
NA	TRBV15	TRBJ1-5	NA	TGTGCCACCAGCAGACAGGGAGGTTGGCAGCCCCAGCATTTT	CATSRQGGWQPQHF
NA	TRBV13	TRBJ2-7	NA	TGTGCCAGCAGCTTAAAGGGGGGTCCTGGAGGCTACGAGCAGTACTTC	CASSLKGGPGGYEQYF
NA	TRBV4-1	TRBJ2-7	TRBD1	TGCGCCAGCAGCCAAATAACCGGGACAGGGGCCTACGAGCAGTACTTC	CASSQITGTGAYEQYF